This T cell receptor beta chain was found in a study of control samples from healthy donors and cancer patients. CDR1 is MNHNS, CDR2 SASEGT, per germline. V shed 5 bases and J shed 4 bases, with 14 bases lying between them. The CDR3 length is 14 residues. The protocol was immunoSEQ multiplex PCR, while the TCRdb copy is restricted to in-frame clones and leaves out a portion. The data contain over 150,000 clones, 75% to 95% of them singletons. The chain is built from TRBV6-1 and TRBJ1-2, with D possibly being TRBD1 (5 bases). This receptor was taken from a woman aged 40 to 50 in good health. The sequencing sample was made of blood. CDR3 nucleotide sequence: TGTGCCAGCAGTACTACCGGGACGGTCTATGGCTACACCTTC. Protein sequence: CASSTTGTVYGYTF.